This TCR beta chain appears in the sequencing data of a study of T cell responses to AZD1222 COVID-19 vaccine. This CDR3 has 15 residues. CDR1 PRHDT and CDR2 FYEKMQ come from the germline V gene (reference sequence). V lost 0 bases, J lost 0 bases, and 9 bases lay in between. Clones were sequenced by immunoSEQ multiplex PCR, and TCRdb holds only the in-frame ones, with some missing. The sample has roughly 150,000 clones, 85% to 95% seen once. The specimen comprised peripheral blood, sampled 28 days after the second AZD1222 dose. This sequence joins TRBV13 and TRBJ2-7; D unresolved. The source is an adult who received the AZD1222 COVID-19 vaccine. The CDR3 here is CASSLGGSYSYEQYF. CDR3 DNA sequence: TGTGCCAGCAGCTTAGGTGGGTCTTACTCCTACGAGCAGTACTTC.